The T cell receptor (beta chain) under discussion was sequenced for a study of shared clonotypes between healthy human individuals (dated by TCRdb to 2018 to 2020). Some background on the complete study: The cohort included three men and a couple of women between 18 and 49 years of age. For each donor, CD4 naive and CD4 memory were each run on three plates, CD8 naive on two plates, and CD8 memory on one plate. Blood TCR repertoires of four to six healthy adults were deeply sequenced to estimate repertoire size and the extent of clonotype sharing between individuals. Libraries were prepared and TCR repertoires were sequenced by different laboratories using diverse techniques, in order to increase sequencing depth and limit assay-specific biases. Leukapheresis yielded between about 0.94 and 9.5 billion PBMCs per donor. Results and caveats for the whole study, not just this receptor: Compared with non-shared clonotypes, the clonotypes found in all four sorted-subset donors had higher generation probabilities. Sampling was limited to blood, and TCR repertoires in tissue likely differ from TCR repertoires in blood. Rarefaction of sorted-subset datasets indicated incomplete sequencing despite the large sequencing depth. Across four donors, approximately 4.6% of naive CD4, approximately 3.6% of naive CD8, 2% to 2.5% of memory CD4, and approximately 0.4% of memory CD8 clonotypes were shared. Pairwise subsampling led to the expectation that sequencing depth would affect the degree of clonotype sharing among donors. The small number of donors limited the genetic and exposure-history diversity represented. Naive subsets generally had larger estimated clonotype richness than memory subsets.

Details on this clone: Its antigen has not been determined. Nothing much larger sits one base from this clone, and base qualities are not available. Within the sample, other DNA sequences also encode this same CDR3.

CD8 naive samples were obtained by positive selection for CCR7 among CD45RO-negative cells, yielding a CD45RA+CCR7+ population from which TemRA cells were excluded. Donors were healthy HIV-negative adults with no recently reported acute infections or vaccinations. Only Caucasian adults living in Nashville, Tennessee, USA were represented among the donors. After blood collection by leukapheresis, PBMCs were isolated using Ficoll-Histopaque density gradient centrifugation and then cryopreserved in the vapor phase of liquid nitrogen. Purity and quantity of every magnetically sorted T cell population were checked by analytical flow cytometry. From each sorted fraction, genomic DNA was isolated and quantified by UV absorbance on a Nanodrop 2000c. The cysteine opens and the phenylalanine closes a CDR3 of 15 amino acids. CDR3 DNA only is kept here, 45 bases in frame from base 1. The germline V gene encodes CDR1 SGHRS and CDR2 YFSETQ. V loses 0 bases of germline sequence and J loses 6 bases, and the interval between the two ends is 14 bases.

Using the deep immunoSEQ assay, multiplex PCR amplified TCR CDR3 regions from genomic DNA. Genomic DNA extracted from each cell subset was distributed evenly over all wells of several immunoSEQ 96-well plates, and each plate served as one replicate. Each replicate PCR for sorted subsets received approximately 220 ng genomic DNA, equal to roughly 33,000 T cell genomes. Purified libraries were quantified with a Qubit 3.0 fluorometer, sized on a Bioanalyzer 2100, and re-quantified with the KAPA Library Quantification kit. Every immunoSEQ 96-well plate was sequenced on a dedicated single-read 150-cycle Illumina NextSeq 550 flow cell. Per the source publication's procedure: Because only junctional sequences without quality scores were contained in the immunoSEQ output, filtering matching that applied to full-length reads could not be performed. Sequences were annotated with PyIR, a Python wrapper for IgBLAST v1.9, and V/J genes and CDR3 were assigned using IMGT germline references. Any read was removed if the V/J assignment was weak (E-value above 1e-6), the CDR3 was missing, or the read contained stop codons, out-of-frame junctions, or ambiguous translated residues. A V3J clonotype was defined by an identical inferred V gene, J gene, and CDR3 amino acid sequence. To compute the percentage overlap between repertoires, the number of shared unique clonotypes was divided by the size of the smaller repertoire. RTK rarefaction, the Chao1 estimator, and Recon v2.1 estimates of unobserved clonotypes were used to assess repertoire richness. Generation probabilities were computed with OLGA for all TCRbeta clonotypes obtained by the gDNA method from several donors. TCRdb provides this immuneACCESS table in a form limited to in-frame rearrangements. Some clones are lacking; in checked studies, under half of them reflect an unresolved V gene, and why the rest are absent is not known. D and trimming come from the DNA, and the V and J calls and clone size come from that table. A total of 2 million or so clones appear in this sample, about 95% of them only once. The top ten constitute 0.9% to 1.3% of the sample.

The source material was naive CD8+ T cells sorted from blood. Per the publication, the cell subset or site label means: CD45RA+CCR7+. This TCR was sampled from a man younger than 30 in good health. The chain was built from TRBV5-1 and TRBJ2-3; a tentative D call is TRBD2 (6 bases match). The CDR3 region: CASSLEGGIADTQYF. The sequence in DNA is TGCGCCAGCAGCTTGGAAGGAGGGATCGCCGATACGCAGTATTTT.